The 14 T cell receptor beta chains listed next were all sequenced from one sample in a study of shared T cell receptors in the human thymus. Using immunoSEQ multiplex PCR, the repertoire was profiled, and TCRdb retains in-frame clones only, with some absent. The table shows 600,000 to 900,000 clones, with 70% to 90% occurring only once. A further study also used this sample, focusing on human thymus T cells.

What was sequenced was thymocytes. All receptors derive from a girl under three years old with a congenital heart defect.

The chain uses TRBV9 and TRBJ1-2; 12 bases are a match to TRBD1. The CDR3 is 17 residues long. Trimming removed 3 bases from V and 8 bases from J; junction bases left unmatched: 14. CDR1 and CDR2 from the germline V gene are SGDLS and YYNGEE. The CDR3 DNA is TGTGCCAGCAGCGGCGGGACAGGGGGCGTAGAAAGTCGGGGCTACACCTTC. Residues: CASSGGTGGVESRGYTF.

V gene TRBV7-2 combines with J gene TRBJ2-3; 7 nucleotides match TRBD2. The CDR3 spans 16 residues. The V gene's germline CDR1 is SGHTA and CDR2 FQGNSA. The trim removed 0 bases at V and 0 bases at J, leaving 3 bases unmatched. CDR3 nucleotides: TGTGCCAGCAGCTTAGCGTTGCGGGGGAGCACAGATACGCAGTATTTT. Protein sequence: CASSLALRGSTDTQYF. The variable domain in full, with the rest retrieved from reference TRBV7-2 and TRBJ2-3, is GAGVSQSPSNKVTEKGKDVELRCDPISGHTALYWYRQSLGQGLEFLIYFQGNSAPDKSGLPSDRFSAERTGGSVSTLTIQRTQQEDSAVYLCASSLALRGSTDTQYFGPGTRLTVL.

The CDR3 is CSVGLAGVLTDTQYF. The CDR3 DNA reads as TGCAGCGTTGGACTAGCGGGCGTACTCACAGATACGCAGTATTTT. The V call is TRBV29-1, the J call TRBJ2-3; TRBD2 matches at 10 bases. Trimming removed 4 bases from V and 2 bases from J; junction bases left unmatched: 6. The CDR3 is made up of 15 amino acids. CDR1 and CDR2 (germline): SQVTM, ANQGSEA.

The chain carries TRBV27 and TRBJ1-5; possibly TRBD1 for D (6 bases). CDR3 length: 14 residues. Trimming took 5 bases from V and 8 from J, leaving 16 bases between them. Germline V gene lookup returns CDR1 MNHEY and CDR2 SMNVEV (reference sequence). Written as DNA, the CDR3 is TGTGCCAGCAGTCCTTACAGGGTTGATGAGCCCCAGCATTTT. This sequence encodes CASSPYRVDEPQHF.

The chain employs TRBV28 and TRBJ2-7; 8 bases are a match to TRBD1. V lost 6 bases to trimming and J lost 2 bases; unmatched junction nucleotides: 6. The CDR3 extends over 14 amino acids. Germline CDR1 reads MDHEN; CDR2 reads SYDVKM. The chain's CDR3 is CASRTQGAPYEQYF. In DNA, the CDR3 is TGTGCCAGCAGGACTCAGGGGGCTCCCTACGAGCAGTACTTC.

The rearrangement joins TRBV15 to TRBJ1-5; a weak D match, TRBD1 (6 bases). Germline assignment: CDR1 LNHNV and CDR2 YYDKDF (reference sequence). V was shortened by 4 bases and J by 5 bases, with 39 bases between the two germline ends. The CDR3 spans 23 residues. CDR3 loop: CATSTQGKSDQHPPPAVDQPQHF. The CDR3 bases are TGTGCCACCAGCACACAGGGAAAGAGCGATCAACATCCCCCTCCCGCAGTGGATCAGCCCCAGCATTTT.

The J gene is TRBJ1-1, the V gene TRBV30; D is perhaps TRBD1 (6 bases). With 2 bases removed from V and 1 base from J, the gap between germline ends came to 11 bases. Germline V gene data show CDR1 as GTSNPN and CDR2 as SVGIG (reference sequence). CDR3 length: 14 amino acids. The CDR3 DNA reads as TGTGCCTGGAGTCCACCGACAGGGAACACTGAAGCTTTCTTT. It codes for CAWSPPTGNTEAFF. Complete variable domain (other parts from reference TRBV30 and TRBJ1-1): SQTIHQWPATLVQPVGSPLSLECTVEGTSNPNLYWYRQAAGRGLQLLFYSVGIGQISSEVPQNLSASRPQDRQFILSSKKLLLSDSGFYLCAWSPPTGNTEAFFGQGTRLTVV.

This chain connects TRBV27 to TRBJ2-6; TRBD1 might be the D (6 bases). The CDR3 is 17 residues long. V was cut by 4 bases and J by 0 bases, with 13 bases left in between. The V gene's germline CDR1 is MNHEY and CDR2 SMNVEV (reference sequence). CDR3 coding DNA: TGTGCCAGCAGTTCCACAGGGACCAGCTCTGGGGCCAACGTCCTGACTTTC. It yields the protein CASSSTGTSSGANVLTF. Based on the CDR3 plus reference TRBV27 and TRBJ2-6, the full variable domain is EAQVTQNPRYLITVTGKKLTVTCSQNMNHEYMSWYRQDPGLGLRQIYYSMNVEVTDKGDVPEGYKVSRKEKRNFPLILESPSPNQTSLYFCASSSTGTSSGANVLTFGAGSRLTVL.

The rearrangement links TRBV7-9 to TRBJ1-2, with 7 bases matching TRBD1. The CDR3 consists of 16 residues. V lost 1 base to trimming and J lost 6 bases; unmatched junction nucleotides: 11. Germline CDR1 is SEHNR and CDR2 is FQNEAQ (reference sequence). The CDR3 spells CASSLGYRGGSNGYTF. CDR3 sequence (DNA): TGTGCCAGCAGCTTAGGGTACAGGGGCGGGTCTAATGGCTACACCTTC.

The chain couples TRBV2 to TRBJ1-1, with no clear D. V lost 3 bases and J 0 bases, leaving 2 bases between the germline ends. The CDR3 has 12 residues. Germline CDR1 and CDR2: SNHLY and FYNNEI. CDR3 in amino acids: CASSDVNTEAFF. In DNA form, the CDR3 reads TGTGCCAGCAGTGACGTGAACACTGAAGCTTTCTTT.

The chain uses TRBV7-6 and TRBJ2-7; 9 nucleotides agree with TRBD1. J was trimmed by 2 bases and V by 1 base; bases with no gene match: 9. Germline V gene lookup returns CDR1 SGHVS and CDR2 FNYEAQ. This CDR3 region has 17 residues. CDR3 amino acids: CASSLGPPGQGPYEQYF. CDR3 coding DNA: TGTGCCAGCAGCTTAGGGCCCCCGGGACAGGGTCCCTACGAGCAGTACTTC.

The genes are TRBV5-4 and TRBJ1-1; 7 bases are a match to TRBD1. CDR1 and CDR2 (germline): SGHNT, YYREEE (reference sequence). This CDR3 is 13 amino acids long. After removal of 7 bases from V and 5 bases from J, the junction contained 8 bases not matched to a gene. CDR3: CASAPGQRTEAFF. DNA for the CDR3: TGTGCCAGCGCACCGGGACAGAGGACTGAAGCTTTCTTT.

This chain joins TRBV19 and TRBJ1-2; D unclear. Trimming took 5 bases from V and 8 from J, leaving 15 bases between them. This CDR3 spans 13 amino acids. Per the germline V gene, CDR1 is LNHDA and CDR2 is SQIVND (reference sequence). In nucleotides, the CDR3 is TGTGCCAGTAGTGCGGCGGCTACGAGGGGCTACACCTTC. This encodes CASSAAATRGYTF.

This chain links TRBV6-1 with TRBJ1-2, with D maybe TRBD1 (5 bases). This CDR3 has 16 amino acids. V lost 3 bases and J lost 3, with 17 bases in between. Germline loops: CDR1 MNHNS, CDR2 SASEGT. As DNA, the CDR3 is TGTGCCAGCAGTGATTGGGACTACAGGCAGGACTATGGCTACACCTTC. It encodes CASSDWDYRQDYGYTF.